This TCR beta chain was profiled in a study of OX40 agonist ivuxolimab in advanced cancers. Study details: Patients enrolled in dose escalation were diagnosed with hepatocellular carcinoma, melanoma, renal cell or head and neck cancer. With a range of roughly 20 to 90, age averaged approximately 54 years, and 70% to 85% were male. Of the participants, approximately 40% had some prior anti-PD-1, anti-PD-L1 or anti-CTLA-4 therapy, which was allowed.

Concerning this clone itself: Antigen unknown.

Study findings and constraints: Expanded peripheral T cell antigen specificity was not determined.

V was trimmed by 5 bases and J by 3 bases, leaving 14 bases between them. In germline, CDR1 is SGDLS, CDR2 YYNGEE. CDR3 size: 14 residues. Here immunoSEQ multiplex PCR was the method, and the copy in TCRdb shows in-frame clones only, minus some. The data hold over 45,000 clones, with 85% observed a single time. The material was CD4+ or CD8+ T cells sorted from blood, obtained in a trial of the OX40 agonist ivuxolimab. This chain joins TRBV9 and TRBJ1-2; maybe TRBD1 (5 bases). This sequence was found in an adult with an advanced solid tumor such as melanoma, head and neck, liver or kidney cancer. The CDR3 sequence is CASRPLGGDYGYTF. Here the CDR3 DNA reads TGTGCCAGCAGGCCCTTGGGGGGTGACTATGGCTACACCTTC.